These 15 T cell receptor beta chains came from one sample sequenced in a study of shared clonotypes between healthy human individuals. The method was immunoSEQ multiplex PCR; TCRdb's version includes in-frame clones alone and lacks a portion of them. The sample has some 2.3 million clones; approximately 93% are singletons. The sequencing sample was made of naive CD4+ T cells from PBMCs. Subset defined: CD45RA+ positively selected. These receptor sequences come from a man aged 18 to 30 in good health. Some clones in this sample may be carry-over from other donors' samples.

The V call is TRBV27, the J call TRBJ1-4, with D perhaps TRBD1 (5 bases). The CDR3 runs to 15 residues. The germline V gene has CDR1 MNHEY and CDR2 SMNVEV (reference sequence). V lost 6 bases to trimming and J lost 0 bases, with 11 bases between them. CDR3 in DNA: TGTGCCAGCAGATCCGGGGGGGCAACTAATGAAAAACTGTTTTTT. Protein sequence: CASRSGGATNEKLFF.

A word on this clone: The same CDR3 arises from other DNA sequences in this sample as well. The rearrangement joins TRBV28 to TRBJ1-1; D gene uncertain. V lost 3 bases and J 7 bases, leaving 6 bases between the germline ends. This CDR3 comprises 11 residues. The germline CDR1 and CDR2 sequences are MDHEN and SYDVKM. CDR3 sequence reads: CASSFRSEAFF. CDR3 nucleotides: TGTGCCAGCAGTTTTAGGAGTGAAGCTTTCTTT.

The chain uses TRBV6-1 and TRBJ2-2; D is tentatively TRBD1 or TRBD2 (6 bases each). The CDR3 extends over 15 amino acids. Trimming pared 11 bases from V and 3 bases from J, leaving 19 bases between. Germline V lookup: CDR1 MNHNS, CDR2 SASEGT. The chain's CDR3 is CALSRGAPDTGELFF. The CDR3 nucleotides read TGTGCCCTATCTAGGGGGGCGCCAGACACCGGGGAGCTGTTTTTT.

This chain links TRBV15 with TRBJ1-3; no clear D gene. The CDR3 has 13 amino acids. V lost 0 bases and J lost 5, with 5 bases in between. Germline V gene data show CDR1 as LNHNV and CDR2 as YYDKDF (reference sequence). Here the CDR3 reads CATSRDPRNTIYF. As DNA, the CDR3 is TGTGCCACCAGCAGAGATCCAAGAAACACCATATATTTT. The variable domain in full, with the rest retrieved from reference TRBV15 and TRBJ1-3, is DAMVIQNPRYQVTQFGKPVTLSCSQTLNHNVMYWYQQKSSQAPKLLFHYYDKDFNNEADTPDNFQSRRPNTSFCFLDIRSPGLGDTAMYLCATSRDPRNTIYFGEGSWLTVV.

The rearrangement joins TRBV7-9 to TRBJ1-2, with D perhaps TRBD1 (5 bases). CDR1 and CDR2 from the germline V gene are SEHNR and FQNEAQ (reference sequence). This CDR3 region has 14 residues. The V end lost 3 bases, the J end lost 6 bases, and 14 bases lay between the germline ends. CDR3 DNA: TGTGCCAGCAGCTTCTCCGGCCAGGGAAATGGCTACACCTTC. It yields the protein CASSFSGQGNGYTF.

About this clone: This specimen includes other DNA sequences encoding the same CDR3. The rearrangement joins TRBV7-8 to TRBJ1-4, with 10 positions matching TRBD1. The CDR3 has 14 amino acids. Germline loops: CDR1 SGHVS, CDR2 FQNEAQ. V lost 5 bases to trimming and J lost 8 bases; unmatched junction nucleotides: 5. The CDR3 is CASSLGQGGEKLFF. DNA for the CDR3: TGTGCCAGCAGCCTCGGACAGGGGGGGGAAAAACTGTTTTTT.

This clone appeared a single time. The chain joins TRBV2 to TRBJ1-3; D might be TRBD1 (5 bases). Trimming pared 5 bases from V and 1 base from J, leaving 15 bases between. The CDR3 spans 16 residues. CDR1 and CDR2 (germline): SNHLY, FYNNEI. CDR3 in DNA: TGTGCCAGCAGTTTTCTTATATCAGGGTCTGGAAACACCATATATTTT. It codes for CASSFLISGSGNTIYF.

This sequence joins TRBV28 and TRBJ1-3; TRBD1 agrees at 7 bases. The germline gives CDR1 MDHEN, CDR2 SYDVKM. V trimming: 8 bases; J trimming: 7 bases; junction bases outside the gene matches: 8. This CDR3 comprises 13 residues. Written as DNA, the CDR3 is TGTGCCAGCGGCCGGGGCAGGGGGAACACCATATATTTT. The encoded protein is CASGRGRGNTIYF.

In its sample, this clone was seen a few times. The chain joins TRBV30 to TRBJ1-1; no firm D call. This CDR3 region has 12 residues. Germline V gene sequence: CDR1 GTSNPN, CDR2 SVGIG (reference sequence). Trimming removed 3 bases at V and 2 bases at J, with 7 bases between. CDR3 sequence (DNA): TGTGCCTGGAGCCCTTCCAACACTGAAGCTTTCTTT. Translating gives CAWSPSNTEAFF.

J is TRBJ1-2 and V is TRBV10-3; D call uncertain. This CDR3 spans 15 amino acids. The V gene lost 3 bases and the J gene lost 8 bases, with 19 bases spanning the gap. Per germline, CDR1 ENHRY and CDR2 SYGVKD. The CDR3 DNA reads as TGTGCCATCAGTGATAAACAGACGCCGTCCTTCGGCTACACCTTC. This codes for CAISDKQTPSFGYTF.

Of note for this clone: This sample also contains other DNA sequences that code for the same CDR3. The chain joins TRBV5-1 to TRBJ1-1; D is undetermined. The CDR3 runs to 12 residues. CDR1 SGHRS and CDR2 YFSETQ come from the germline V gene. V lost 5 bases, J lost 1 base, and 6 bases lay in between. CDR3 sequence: CASSEGNTEAFF. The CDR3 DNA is TGCGCCAGCAGTGAGGGGAACACTGAAGCTTTCTTT. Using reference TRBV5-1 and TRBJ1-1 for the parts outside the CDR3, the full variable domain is KAGVTQTPRYLIKTRGQQVTLSCSPISGHRSVSWYQQTPGQGLQFLFEYFSETQRNKGNFPGRFSGRQFSNSRSEMNVSTLELGDSALYLCASSEGNTEAFFGQGTRLTVV.

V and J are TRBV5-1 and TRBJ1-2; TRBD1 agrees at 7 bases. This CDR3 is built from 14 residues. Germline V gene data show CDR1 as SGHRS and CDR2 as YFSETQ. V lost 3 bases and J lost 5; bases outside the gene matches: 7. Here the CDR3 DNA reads TGCGCCAGCAGCTCGGGACAGCCGGCGTATGGCTACACCTTC. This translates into CASSSGQPAYGYTF.

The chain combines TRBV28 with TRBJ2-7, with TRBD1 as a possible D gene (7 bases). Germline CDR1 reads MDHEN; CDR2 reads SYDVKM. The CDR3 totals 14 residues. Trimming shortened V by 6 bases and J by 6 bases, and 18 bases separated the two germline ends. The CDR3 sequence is CASSPGGLVGEQYF. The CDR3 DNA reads TGTGCCAGCAGCCCAGGGGGACTGGTTGGCGAGCAGTACTTC.

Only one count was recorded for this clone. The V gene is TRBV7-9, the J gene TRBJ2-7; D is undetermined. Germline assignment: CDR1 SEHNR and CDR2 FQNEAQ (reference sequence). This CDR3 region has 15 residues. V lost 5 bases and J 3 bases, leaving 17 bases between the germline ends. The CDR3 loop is CASSPGAGSVYEQYF. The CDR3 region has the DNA TGTGCCAGCAGCCCCGGTGCCGGGTCCGTCTACGAGCAGTACTTC. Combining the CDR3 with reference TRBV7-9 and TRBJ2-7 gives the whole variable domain DTGVSQNPRHKITKRGQNVTFRCDPISEHNRLYWYRQTLGQGPEFLTYFQNEAQLEKSRLLSDRFSAERPKGSFSTLEIQRTEQGDSAMYLCASSPGAGSVYEQYFGPGTRLTVT.

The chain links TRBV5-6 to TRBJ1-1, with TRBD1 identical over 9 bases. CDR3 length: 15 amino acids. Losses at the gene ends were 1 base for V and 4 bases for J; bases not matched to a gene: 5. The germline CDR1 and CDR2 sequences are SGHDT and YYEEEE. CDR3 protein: CASSLRDRAGTEAFF. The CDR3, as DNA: TGTGCCAGCAGCTTGAGGGACAGGGCTGGCACTGAAGCTTTCTTT.